Listed below are T cell receptor beta chains from one sample, sequenced in a study of OX40 agonist ivuxolimab in advanced cancers. TCRdb's copy holds only in-frame clones and misses some; the assay was immunoSEQ multiplex PCR. The sample has some 71,000 clones, 84% seen once. Material: CD4+ or CD8+ T cells sorted from blood, obtained in a trial of the OX40 agonist ivuxolimab. The receptors stem from an adult with an advanced solid tumor such as melanoma, head and neck, liver or kidney cancer. Both conserved end residues are part of each CDR3. A D gene is named only where the DNA matches it firmly. The listing skips clone size in some rows; elsewhere it reads once, few, many or a size class.

TRBJ1-1 | . | TRBV29-1 | . | CSVEGPMGTEAFF | TGCAGCGTTGAAGGACCCATGGGAACTGAAGCTTTCTTT
TRBJ2-7 | . | TRBV5-5 | . | CASSRRDNYEQYF | TGTGCCAGCAGCCGCCGGGACAACTACGAGCAGTACTTC
TRBJ2-6 | TRBD1 | TRBV4-1 | . | CASSKDRGPSGANVLTF | TGCGCCAGCAGCAAGGACAGGGGGCCGTCTGGGGCCAACGTCCTGACTTTC
TRBJ1-3 | . | TRBV19 | once | CASSIAGAGGNTIYF | TGTGCCAGTAGTATAGCGGGGGCTGGTGGAAACACCATATATTTT
TRBJ2-1 | . | TRBV18 | . | CASSPRPGSYNEQFF | TGTGCCAGCTCACCCCGCCCGGGCTCCTACAATGAGCAGTTCTTC
TRBJ2-1 | . | TRBV7-2 | . | CASSLNRGSYNEQFF | TGTGCCAGCAGCTTAAATCGTGGTTCCTACAATGAGCAGTTCTTC
TRBJ1-1 | . | TRBV19 | . | CASSIMLGLAEAFF | TGTGCCAGTAGTATAATGTTGGGGTTAGCTGAAGCTTTCTTT
TRBJ1-2 | . | TRBV30 | once | CAWSVPHSGGYTF | TGTGCCTGGAGTGTACCTCATTCGGGTGGCTACACCTTC
TRBJ1-2 | . | TRBV28 | . | CASREANYGYTF | TGTGCCAGTAGAGAGGCTAACTATGGCTACACCTTC
TRBJ1-1 | . | TRBV6-5 | . | CASSLQGEAFF | TGTGCCAGCAGTTTACAGGGAGAGGCTTTCTTT
TRBJ1-2 | TRBD1 | TRBV5-4 | . | CASSWGQGERGYTF | TGTGCCAGCAGCTGGGGACAGGGGGAACGTGGCTACACCTTC
TRBJ2-3 | . | TRBV19 | . | CASSIGGGTDTQYF | TGTGCCAGTAGTATAGGGGGCGGAACAGATACGCAGTATTTT
TRBJ1-5 | . | TRBV2 | . | CASRNDYRGASNQPQHF | TGTGCCAGCAGAAACGATTATCGCGGGGCTAGCAATCAGCCCCAGCATTTT
TRBJ2-3 | . | TRBV7-3 | . | CASSQGADTQYF | TGTGCCAGCAGCCAAGGGGCAGATACGCAGTATTTT
TRBJ2-7 | . | TRBV28 | once | CASSFPGGSYEQYF | TGTGCCAGCAGTTTTCCCGGCGGTTCATACGAGCAGTACTTC
TRBJ2-2 | TRBD2 | TRBV10-3 | once | CAIRTSGKNTGELFF | TGTGCCATCAGGACTAGCGGAAAGAACACCGGGGAGCTGTTTTTT
TRBJ2-7 | . | TRBV7-9 | . | CASSPDRPLTYEQYF | TGTGCCAGCAGCCCTGACAGGCCACTCACCTACGAGCAGTACTTC
TRBJ2-1 | . | TRBV11-3 | . | CASSPGTTRDNEQFF | TGTGCCAGCAGCCCAGGGACCACCAGGGACAATGAGCAGTTCTTC
TRBJ2-7 | . | TRBV19 | once | CASSQPHSAAEQYF | TGTGCCAGTAGTCAACCTCACTCAGCCGCGGAGCAGTACTTC
TRBJ1-2 | . | TRBV2 | . | CASSAGPLRGYTF | TGTGCCAGCAGTGCCGGGCCCCTGAGGGGCTACACCTTC
TRBJ2-5 | . | TRBV7-2 | few | CASSSSGHPDPSRHF | TGTGCCAGCAGCTCCTCGGGACACCCTGATCCCTCCCGACACTTC
TRBJ2-7 | TRBD1 | TRBV7-8 | once | CASNPYRAGGGYEQYF | TGTGCCAGCAACCCTTACCGGGCAGGGGGTGGTTACGAGCAGTACTTC
TRBJ1-1 | . | TRBV30 | . | CAWSVGGSEAFF | TGTGCCTGGAGTGTAGGGGGATCTGAAGCTTTCTTT
TRBJ2-6 | . | TRBV5-1 | . | CASSPWISGANVLTF | TGCGCCAGCAGCCCTTGGATCTCTGGGGCCAACGTCCTGACTTTC
TRBJ2-3 | . | TRBV7-2 | . | CASSSHGTDTQYF | TGTGCCAGCAGCTCCCACGGCACAGATACGCAGTATTTT
TRBJ1-1 | TRBD1 | TRBV7-9 | . | CASSSINRGSREAFF | TGTGCCAGCAGCTCGATCAACAGGGGTTCTAGAGAAGCTTTCTTT
TRBJ2-1 | . | TRBV20-1 | . | CSASSHEQFF | TGCAGTGCTTCTAGCCATGAGCAGTTCTTC
TRBJ1-1 | . | TRBV7-9 | . | CASSLYGAAEAFF | TGTGCCAGCAGCTTATATGGGGCCGCTGAAGCTTTCTTT
TRBJ1-4 | TRBD1 | TRBV7-9 | . | CASSLGQGAGEKLFF | TGTGCCAGCAGCTTGGGACAGGGGGCAGGGGAAAAACTGTTTTTT
TRBJ2-1 | TRBD2 | TRBV29-1 | . | CSILAGSIYNEQFF | TGCAGCATACTAGCGGGGAGCATCTACAATGAGCAGTTCTTC
TRBJ2-3 | TRBD2 | TRBV2 | . | CASSPLGSGSTDTQYF | TGTGCCAGCAGCCCTTTGGGTAGCGGGAGCACAGATACGCAGTATTTT
TRBJ1-2 | . | TRBV6-6 | . | CASSPEFSIWYGYTF | TGTGCCAGCAGCCCCGAGTTTTCTATTTGGTATGGCTACACCTTC
TRBJ1-2 | . | TRBV28 | . | CASSLWSGFDYGYTF | TGTGCCAGCAGTTTATGGTCAGGGTTTGACTATGGCTACACCTTC
TRBJ2-2 | TRBD1 | TRBV7-6 | . | CASSLAPEGANTGELFF | TGTGCCAGCAGCTTAGCTCCCGAGGGGGCCAACACCGGGGAGCTGTTTTTT
TRBJ2-2 | TRBD1 | TRBV27 | once | CASSKRQGAVNTGELFF | TGTGCCAGCAGTAAACGACAGGGGGCGGTGAACACCGGGGAGCTGTTTTTT
TRBJ1-5 | . | TRBV6-6 | . | CASTPRGGAHQPQHF | TGTGCCAGCACCCCTCGGGGAGGGGCGCATCAGCCCCAGCATTTT
TRBJ1-3 | . | TRBV7-2 | . | CASSLNWIGVSGNTIYF | TGTGCCAGCAGCCTGAACTGGATCGGGGTCTCTGGAAACACCATATATTTT
TRBJ2-2 | TRBD2 | TRBV9 | . | CASSAQVAGLRMNTGELFF | TGTGCCAGCAGCGCCCAAGTAGCGGGATTACGAATGAACACCGGGGAGCTGTTTTTT
TRBJ1-2 | TRBD1 | TRBV5-6 | . | CASSTSPGGVYGYTF | TGTGCCAGCAGCACCTCCCCAGGGGGTGTCTATGGCTACACCTTC
TRBJ2-3 | . | TRBV11-3 | . | CASSLLADTQYF | TGTGCCAGCAGCCTTCTCGCAGATACGCAGTATTTT
TRBJ1-2 | TRBD1 | TRBV6-6 | . | CASSLGGADGYTF | TGTGCCAGCAGTTTAGGGGGCGCGGATGGCTACACCTTC
TRBJ2-7 | . | TRBV2 | . | CASGTSREESYEQYF | TGTGCCAGCGGTACCTCGAGGGAAGAGTCCTACGAGCAGTACTTC
TRBJ2-5 | . | TRBV7-6 | . | CASSPRPGGEETQYF | TGTGCCAGCAGCCCCAGACCCGGGGGTGAAGAGACCCAGTACTTC
TRBJ1-5 | . | TRBV4-1 | . | CASSLTRGAAQPQHF | TGCGCCAGCAGCCTCACCCGGGGGGCCGCTCAGCCCCAGCATTTT
TRBJ1-3 | . | TRBV7-2 | . | CASSPPEGEGNTIYF | TGTGCCAGCAGCCCCCCAGAGGGGGAAGGAAACACCATATATTTT
TRBJ2-3 | . | TRBV28 | few | CASSRQGTVGNTQYF | TGTGCCAGCAGTCGGCAGGGCACTGTCGGAAATACGCAGTATTTT
TRBJ2-1 | TRBD2 | TRBV11-3 | . | CASSFFSLAGSYNEQFF | TGTGCCAGCAGCTTTTTCTCCCTAGCGGGTTCCTACAATGAGCAGTTCTTC
TRBJ2-3 | TRBD1 | TRBV19 | . | CASSPKFAGGLGTDTQYF | TGTGCCAGTAGTCCGAAATTCGCAGGGGGCTTGGGCACAGATACGCAGTATTTT
TRBJ2-5 | TRBD1 | TRBV18 | . | CASSPRQGYQETQYF | TGTGCCAGCTCACCACGACAGGGGTACCAAGAGACCCAGTACTTC
TRBJ1-2 | . | TRBV14 | . | CASSPVGNYGYTF | TGTGCCAGCAGTCCCGTGGGGAACTATGGCTACACCTTC
TRBJ1-2 | . | TRBV7-3 | . | CASSLLGGDGYTF | TGTGCCAGCAGCTTACTTGGCGGGGATGGCTACACCTTC
TRBJ2-6 | TRBD2 | TRBV14 | once | CASSPGLAGDSGANVLTF | TGTGCCAGCAGCCCTGGACTAGCGGGAGACTCTGGGGCCAACGTCCTGACTTTC
TRBJ2-2 | . | TRBV5-5 | once | CASSFMDIDTGELFF | TGTGCCAGCAGCTTTATGGACATAGACACCGGGGAGCTGTTTTTT
TRBJ2-7 | TRBD1 | TRBV7-8 | . | CASSRDRGYEQYF | TGTGCCAGCAGCCGGGACAGGGGCTACGAGCAGTACTTC
TRBJ2-7 | . | TRBV15 | . | CATSRDLAVEQYF | TGTGCCACCAGCAGAGATCTTGCTGTCGAGCAGTACTTC
TRBJ2-2 | . | TRBV15 | . | CATSRKSGELFF | TGTGCCACCAGCAGAAAGTCCGGGGAGCTGTTTTTT
TRBJ2-7 | . | TRBV7-2 | . | CASSFWNEQYF | TGTGCCAGCAGCTTTTGGAACGAGCAGTACTTC
TRBJ1-6 | TRBD1 | TRBV7-2 | . | CASSLGGQTTNSPLHF | TGTGCCAGCAGCTTAGGGGGACAGACTACCAATTCACCCCTCCACTTT